This T cell receptor (beta chain) was sequenced during a study of blood T cell repertoires in COVID-19. Turning to the study itself: T cells, B-cell-depleted T cells, or PBMCs supplied cDNA or gDNA.

This clone was seen just once. Per the study methods: Reference gene primer amplification in the assay estimated nucleated cell counts. TCRdb keeps only in-frame clones here, not all; method: immunoSEQ multiplex PCR. That table is the source of V, J and clone size, and D and trimming were worked out from the DNA. In the table there are approximately 230,000 clones, 70% to 85% of which are singletons. V shed 3 bases, J shed 3 bases, and the junction held 8 bases outside the gene matches. Germline assignment: CDR1 SGDLS and CDR2 YYNGEE. The CDR3 has 15 amino acids. This receptor was identified in a woman in her thirties or forties with active or convalescent COVID-19. The chain is built from TRBV9 and TRBJ1-2; 7 bases line up with TRBD1. The sequencing sample was made of peripheral blood. The chain's CDR3 is CASSGTGQTDYGYTF. In nucleotides, the CDR3 is TGTGCCAGCAGCGGAACGGGACAGACAGACTATGGCTACACCTTC. The full variable domain, completed using reference TRBV9 and TRBJ1-2, is DSGVTQTPKHLITATGQRVTLRCSPRSGDLSVYWYQQSLDQGLQFLIQYYNGEERAKGNILERFSAQQFPDLHSELNLSSLELGDSALYFCASSGTGQTDYGYTFGSGTRLTVV.